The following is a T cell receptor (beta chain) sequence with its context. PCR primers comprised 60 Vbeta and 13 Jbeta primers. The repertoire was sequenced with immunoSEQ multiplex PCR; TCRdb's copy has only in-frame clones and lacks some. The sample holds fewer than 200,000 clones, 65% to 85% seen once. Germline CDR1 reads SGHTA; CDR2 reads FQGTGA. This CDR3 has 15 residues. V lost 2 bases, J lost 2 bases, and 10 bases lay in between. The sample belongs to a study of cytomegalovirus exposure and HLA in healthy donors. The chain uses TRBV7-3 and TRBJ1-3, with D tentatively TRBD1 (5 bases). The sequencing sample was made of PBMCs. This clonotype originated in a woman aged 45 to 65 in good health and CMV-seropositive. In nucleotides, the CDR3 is TGTGCCAGCAGCTTAGGGGGGGGACCTGGAAACACCATATATTTT. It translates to CASSLGGGPGNTIYF.